This TCR beta chain is from a study of T cells in Graves' hyperthyroidism and ophthalmopathy (dated by TCRdb to between 2017 and 2020). Regarding the complete study: Peripheral blood samples were taken at initial diagnosis, before any treatment was given. To identify TCR V-J signatures that set the groups apart, the researchers used a discovery cohort of approximately 98 patients, made up of under 50 with Graves' ophthalmopathy and some 55 with stable Graves' hyperthyroidism. An independent validation cohort of about 20 hyperthyroidism patients and more than 15 patients who later progressed to ophthalmopathy tested prospective prediction of ophthalmopathy. The 100 discovery patients were divided at random into training and test sets in a 7:3 ratio. In addition, the study compared T-cell repertoires in thyroid tissue and in blood from five to seven Graves' hyperthyroidism patients. Once sampling was done, hyperthyroidism patients were given methimazole at a starting dose of 30 mg daily, whereas ophthalmopathy patients were given high-dose intravenous methylprednisolone. TCR Vbeta CDR3 sequencing of 140 or so peripheral blood samples (approximately 44 ophthalmopathy, 75 or so hyperthyroidism and approximately 17 progressor patients) is reported in the paper.

Including cysteine and phenylalanine, the CDR3 has 16 amino acids. Only the CDR3 DNA is retained, 48 bases long and in frame from the first base. The germline V gene (reference sequence) specifies SEHNR as CDR1 and FQNEAQ as CDR2. V is cut by 0 bases and J by 3 bases, and the space between the germline ends is 14 bases. The sample holds one count of this clonotype. No antigen is known for it. No per-base quality is available; no much larger clone lies one base away. A single read makes a weak case. Findings and caveats that apply to the study as a whole: Sample size was not statistically predetermined, and blinding of investigators to group allocation was not performed. In cross-validation, a model built on a 13 V-J signature told ophthalmopathy apart from stable hyperthyroidism with 85% to 90% sensitivity and 81% to 82% specificity, and in testing the same model reached 80%/75%. In validation, progression to ophthalmopathy was predicted by the model with 65% to 71% sensitivity and 72% to 85% specificity, a median of roughly 6 months before onset. Most expanded thyroid clonotypes (frequency above 0.001) were also found in blood, which suggests that blood repertoires may mirror thyroid immune responses.

The TCR beta CDR3 regions were amplified from RNA transcripts. For the first round of RT-PCR on the TCR CDR3, the HTBI primer set was used together with the Qiagen OneStep RT-PCR kit. The libraries were constructed in a second round of multiplex PCR and then size-selected and purified. The libraries were sequenced on an Illumina HiSeq2000 using paired-end 100 bp reads. The study's own analysis went as follows. SOAPnuke was used to process the raw data, removing reads that contained adapters or uncalled bases, had a mean Phred below 15, or lacked an exact match to the constant primer or identifier. COPE v1.2.5 was used to merge the high-quality paired reads, and each unique nucleotide sequence was defined as a clonotype. MiTCR v1.1 was used to align the clonotypes against IMGT TRBV, TRBD and TRBJ reference segments. The analysis was restricted to V-J combinations with a frequency above 0.0001, which together covered roughly 99% of the repertoires. The TCS score was defined as F50 (clonal expansion) divided by E x V (chaos), with BLOSUM62-based TCRdist calculated between CDR3 peptides within each V-J. Welch's t-statistics and random forest reduced around 520 V-J features to 10 to 15, which were used in a naive Bayes classifier (R e1071). TCRdb reworked the public reads: Q25 trimming with fastp, MiXCR clone assembly, productive beta chains retained. Merged by CDR3 protein, the rows form single entries marked with the most common genes and DNA. TCRdb assigned the V and J calls; the authors' analysis was not used. This sample gives fewer than 650,000 distinct CDR3 sequences in total; 14% of them show up just once. The biggest ten clones account for around 7% of the sample.

Ophthalmopathy patients had moderately to severely active disease, with a Clinical Activity Score of 3 or more, a NOSPECS grade of 4 or more, and a disease duration of less than 3 months. Any patient with an uncontrolled infection, another autoimmune disease, pregnancy or lactation was excluded. Clinical symptoms, serum thyroxine and TRAb, thyroid ultrasound, and orbital computed tomography formed the basis for the diagnoses. PBMCs were isolated from approximately 10 ml of fresh peripheral blood by Ficoll-Paque density gradient centrifugation. Total RNA was extracted with Trizol reagent, and quality was checked on an Agilent 2100 Bioanalyzer.

This clonotype was obtained from a woman younger than 35 with Graves' ophthalmopathy. Sequencing was performed on blood. The chain was built from TRBV7-9 and TRBJ1-1; TRBD1 might be the D gene, on 5 matching bases. The DNA sequence is given as TGTGCCAGCAGCTTAGCGGTCGTGGGGGATTACACTGAAGCTTTCTTT. The resulting protein is CASSLAVVGDYTEAFF.